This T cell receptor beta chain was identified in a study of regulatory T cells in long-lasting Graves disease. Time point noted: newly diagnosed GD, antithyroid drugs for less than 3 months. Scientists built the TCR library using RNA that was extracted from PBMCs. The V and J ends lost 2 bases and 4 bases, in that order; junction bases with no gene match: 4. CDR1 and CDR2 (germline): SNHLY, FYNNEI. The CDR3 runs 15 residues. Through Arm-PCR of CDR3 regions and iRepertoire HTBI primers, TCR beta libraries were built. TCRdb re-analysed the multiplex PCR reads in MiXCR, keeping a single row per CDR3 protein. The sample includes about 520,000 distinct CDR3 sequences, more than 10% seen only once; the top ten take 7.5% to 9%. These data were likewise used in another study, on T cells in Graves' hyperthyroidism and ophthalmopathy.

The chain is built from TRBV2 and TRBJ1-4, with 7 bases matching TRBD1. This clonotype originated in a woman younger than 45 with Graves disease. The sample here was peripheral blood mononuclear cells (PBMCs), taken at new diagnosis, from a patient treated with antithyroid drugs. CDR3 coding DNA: TGTGCCAGCAGTGAATCGGGACAGAATAATGAAAAACTGTTTTTT. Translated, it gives CASSESGQNNEKLFF.